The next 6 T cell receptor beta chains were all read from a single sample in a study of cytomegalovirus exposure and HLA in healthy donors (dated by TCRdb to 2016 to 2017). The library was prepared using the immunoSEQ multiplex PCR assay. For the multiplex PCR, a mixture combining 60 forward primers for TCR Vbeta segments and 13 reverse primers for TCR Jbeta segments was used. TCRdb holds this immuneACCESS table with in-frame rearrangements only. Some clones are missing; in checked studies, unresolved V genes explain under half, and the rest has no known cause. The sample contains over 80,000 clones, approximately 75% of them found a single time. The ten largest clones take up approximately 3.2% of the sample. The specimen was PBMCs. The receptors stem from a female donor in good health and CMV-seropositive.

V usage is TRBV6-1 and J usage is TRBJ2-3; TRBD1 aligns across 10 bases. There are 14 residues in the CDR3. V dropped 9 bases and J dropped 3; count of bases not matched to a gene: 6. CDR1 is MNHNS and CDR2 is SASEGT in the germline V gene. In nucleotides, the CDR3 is TGTGCCAGTAGCCGGGACAGGGGAACAGATACGCAGTATTTT. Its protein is CASSRDRGTDTQYF.

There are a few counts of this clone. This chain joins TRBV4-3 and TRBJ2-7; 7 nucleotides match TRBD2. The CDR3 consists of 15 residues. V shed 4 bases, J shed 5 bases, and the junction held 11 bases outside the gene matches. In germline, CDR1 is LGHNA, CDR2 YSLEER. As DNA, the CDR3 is TGCGCCAGCAGCCCGGGCGGCGGGAGAATCGACGAGCAGTACTTC. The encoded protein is CASSPGGGRIDEQYF.

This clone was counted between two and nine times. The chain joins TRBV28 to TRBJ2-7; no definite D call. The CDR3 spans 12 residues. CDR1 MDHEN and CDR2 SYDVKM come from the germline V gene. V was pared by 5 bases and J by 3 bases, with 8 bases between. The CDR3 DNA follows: TGTGCCAGCAGTCTACGCCTCTACGAGCAGTACTTC. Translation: CASSLRLYEQYF.

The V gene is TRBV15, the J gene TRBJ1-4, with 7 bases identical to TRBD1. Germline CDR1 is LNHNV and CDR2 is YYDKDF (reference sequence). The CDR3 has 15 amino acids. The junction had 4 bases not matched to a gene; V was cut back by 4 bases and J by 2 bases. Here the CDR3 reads CATSKGGPTNEKLFF. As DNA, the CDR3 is TGTGCCACCAGCAAAGGGGGCCCCACTAATGAAAAACTGTTTTTT.

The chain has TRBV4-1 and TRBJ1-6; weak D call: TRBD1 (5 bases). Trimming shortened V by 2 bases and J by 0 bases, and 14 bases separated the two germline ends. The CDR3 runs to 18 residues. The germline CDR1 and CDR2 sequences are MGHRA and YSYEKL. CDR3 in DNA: TGCGCCAGCAGCCAATGGGGGGGATCCAGCTCCTATAATTCACCCCTCCACTTT. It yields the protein CASSQWGGSSSYNSPLHF.

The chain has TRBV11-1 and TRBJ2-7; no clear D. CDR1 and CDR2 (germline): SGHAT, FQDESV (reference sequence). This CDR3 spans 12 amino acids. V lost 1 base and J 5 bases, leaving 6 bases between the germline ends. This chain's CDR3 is CASSLGTDEQYF. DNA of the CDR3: TGTGCCAGCAGCTTAGGAACTGACGAGCAGTACTTC.